This T cell receptor (beta chain) was documented in a study of metastatic and nonmetastatic thyroid tumors (TCRdb year 2020). With respect to the entire study: The researchers compared repertoires between peripheral blood samples and tumor or nodule tissue samples from patients with malignant or benign thyroid disease. Overall study results and their limits: In both blood and tumor samples, malignant tumors were reported to have significantly higher TCR beta diversity than benign nodules.

None of the patients had been given any treatment before thyroid surgery. Using T-cell receptor beta sequencing, the researchers looked back retrospectively at clinical samples from patients, gathered between about 2012 and 2018. Libraries were constructed by PCR. The sequencer listed for this sample is Illumina HiSeq 4000. High-throughput sequencing was used to profile the TCR beta-chain CDR3 region of every patient. Per the authors' processing: Drawing on CDR3 differences between clinicopathological groups, the researchers built a classifier meant to tell apart patients with distant-metastatic papillary thyroid cancer. The Shannon index was used to measure repertoire diversity, and the Morisita-Horn index was used to measure how similar tumor and blood repertoires were. Using fastp trimming at Q25 and MiXCR clonotype assembly, TCRdb reanalyzed the public sequencing data and kept in-frame beta chains. TCRdb assigned the V and J calls; the authors' analysis was not used. This sample holds approximately 20,000 clones; roughly 17% were observed only once. The ten largest account for about 18% of the sample.

CDR1 LNHDA and CDR2 SQIVND are derived from the germline V gene (reference sequence). The CDR3 runs 13 amino acids, cysteine and phenylalanine included. CDR3 DNA is the only sequence kept; it has 39 bases, read in frame from the first base. Trimmed from V: 9 bases; trimmed from J: 4 bases; junction bases lacking a gene match: 8. This clone was detected many times. Which antigen it targets is not known. No much larger clone is present one base from it, and per-base qualities are unavailable. The sequenced material came from blood. This receptor chain uses TRBV19 and TRBJ1-2, with 7 bases matching TRBD1. This clonotype originated in a male donor with papillary thyroid cancer or a benign thyroid nodule (not recorded which). Some clones in this sample may be carry-over from other donors' samples. The encoded CDR3 is CASELQGSYGYTF. At the DNA level, the sequence is TGTGCCAGCGAACTACAGGGGAGCTATGGCTACACCTTC.